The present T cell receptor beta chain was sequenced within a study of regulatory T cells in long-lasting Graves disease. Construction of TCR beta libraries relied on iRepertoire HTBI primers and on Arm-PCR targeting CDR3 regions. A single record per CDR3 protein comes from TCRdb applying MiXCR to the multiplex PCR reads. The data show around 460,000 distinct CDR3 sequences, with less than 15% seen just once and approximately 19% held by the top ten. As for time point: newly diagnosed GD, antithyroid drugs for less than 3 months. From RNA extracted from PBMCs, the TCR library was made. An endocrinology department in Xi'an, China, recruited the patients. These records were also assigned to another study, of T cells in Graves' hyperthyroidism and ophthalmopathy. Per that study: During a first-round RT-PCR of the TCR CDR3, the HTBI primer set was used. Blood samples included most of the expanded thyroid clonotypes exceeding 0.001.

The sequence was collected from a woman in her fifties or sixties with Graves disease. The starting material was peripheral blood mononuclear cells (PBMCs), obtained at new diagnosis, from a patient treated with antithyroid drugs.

The DNA of the CDR3 is TGTGCCAGCAGCCCCTGGGACAGGGTTCAACCCCAGCATTTT. Residues: CASSPWDRVQPQHF. The rearrangement uses TRBV3-1 and TRBJ1-5; 9 nucleotides match TRBD1. With 4 bases clipped from V and 10 bases from J, the junction kept 8 bases outside the gene matches. Germline assignment: CDR1 LGHDT and CDR2 YNNKEL (reference sequence). This CDR3 spans 14 amino acids.